This T cell receptor (beta chain) was captured in a study of blood T cell repertoires in COVID-19. Whole-study context: COVID-19 samples collected from the United States, Italy and Spain covered acute and convalescent phases. T cells, B-cell-depleted T cells, or PBMCs supplied cDNA or gDNA.

Source study methods: Cell counts per sample came from amplifying reference gene primers. Assay used: immunoSEQ multiplex PCR; TCRdb lists only in-frame clones, some missing. V and J calls and clone size are given by that table; D and trimming were obtained from the DNA. The sample includes 110,000 or so clones, more than 75% of them seen just once. V trimming: 10 bases; J trimming: 7 bases; junction bases outside the gene matches: 9. This CDR3 is built from 14 residues. CDR1 ENHRY and CDR2 SYGVKD come from the germline V gene. The sample consisted of peripheral blood. This TCR derives from a man aged 35-49 years with acute or convalescent COVID-19. The gene calls are TRBV10-3 and TRBJ2-1; 11 nucleotides agree with TRBD2. The CDR3 nucleotides are TGTGCCACCAATAGCGGGGGGGCCACGAATGAGCAGTTCTTC. Encoded protein: CATNSGGATNEQFF.